This is a list of T cell receptor beta chains from one sample in a study of blood T cell repertoires in COVID-19. Repertoires were generated with immunoSEQ multiplex PCR, while TCRdb's copy carries only in-frame clones and drops some. This table has 150,000 to 200,000 clones, 65% to 85% appearing once. Material: peripheral blood. All receptors come from a woman at least 80 years old with acute or convalescent COVID-19. CDR3s include the opening cysteine and the closing phenylalanine or tryptophan. The D gene is left open where the match is weak. Clone size is given for some rows only: seen once, a few or many times, or a class if the clone is expanded.

TRBJ2-1 NA few TRBV7-8 CASSFDRQAEQFF TGTGCCAGCAGCTTCGACCGACAGGCTGAGCAGTTCTTC
TRBJ1-4 TRBD1 NA TRBV6-5 CASCRQGHEKLFF TGTGCCAGCTGCAGACAGGGCCATGAAAAACTGTTTTTT
TRBJ2-3 NA NA TRBV27 CASSPRTNLAQYF TGTGCCAGCAGCCCCCGGACTAACCTCGCGCAGTATTTT
TRBJ1-5 NA NA TRBV28 CASSSRGLSNQPQHF TGTGCCAGCAGTTCCAGGGGCCTTAGCAATCAGCCCCAGCATTTT
TRBJ2-5 TRBD1 NA TRBV6-6 CASSGTGIQETQYF TGTGCCAGCAGTGGGACAGGGATCCAAGAGACCCAGTACTTC
TRBJ2-5 NA NA TRBV7-8 CASSKDRVETQYF TGTGCCAGCAGCAAAGACAGAGTAGAGACCCAGTACTTC
TRBJ2-7 TRBD2 NA TRBV10-3 CATQARGGRGEQYF TGTGCCACCCAGGCACGAGGCGGGAGGGGGGAGCAGTACTTC
TRBJ1-3 NA NA TRBV6-6 CASSYSTASGNTIYF TGTGCCAGCAGTTACTCCACAGCCTCTGGAAACACCATATATTTT
TRBJ1-3 NA few TRBV19 CASSASTGNTIYF TGTGCCAGTAGTGCCAGTACTGGAAACACCATATATTTT
TRBJ2-7 TRBD1 few TRBV28 CASSRLSDRGYEQYF TGTGCCAGCAGCCGACTCTCGGACAGGGGCTACGAGCAGTACTTC
TRBJ1-2 NA once TRBV7-8 CASSPSGYGYTF TGTGCCAGCAGCCCGTCCGGCTATGGCTACACCTTC
TRBJ2-7 NA NA TRBV7-2 CASSLGTHSYEQYF TGTGCCAGCAGCTTAGGGACTCACTCCTACGAGCAGTACTTC
TRBJ2-7 TRBD1 few TRBV18 CASSPATGAYEQYF TGTGCCAGCTCACCTGCGACAGGGGCCTACGAGCAGTACTTC
TRBJ1-4 NA NA TRBV2 CASSEITGSHEKLFF TGTGCCAGCAGTGAGATAACAGGGTCCCATGAAAAACTGTTTTTT
TRBJ2-7 TRBD1 NA TRBV30 CAWRGTGLYEQYF TGTGCCTGGAGGGGGACAGGGCTATACGAGCAGTACTTC
TRBJ1-1 NA once TRBV4-2 CASSQDPVYTEAFF TGTGCCAGCAGCCAAGATCCAGTCTACACTGAAGCTTTCTTT
TRBJ2-3 TRBD2 few TRBV7-2 CASSFNIRRGVSGTDTQYF TGTGCCAGCAGCTTCAACATCCGGCGGGGGGTAAGCGGCACAGATACGCAGTATTTT
TRBJ1-2 TRBD1 NA TRBV6-5 CASTGTGIYGYTF TGTGCCAGCACCGGGACAGGGATCTATGGCTACACCTTC
TRBJ2-1 TRBD2 NA TRBV10-3 CAIRPGLAGGRDVQFF TGTGCCATTCGGCCGGGGCTAGCGGGAGGGCGTGACGTTCAGTTCTTC
TRBJ1-2 TRBD1 NA TRBV4-1 CASSQDATGGYGYTF TGCGCCAGCAGCCAAGATGCGACAGGGGGTTATGGCTACACCTTC
TRBJ1-6 TRBD1 large TRBV13 CASSLGDREASPLHF TGTGCCAGCAGCTTGGGCGACAGGGAAGCCTCACCCCTCCACTTT
TRBJ2-7 NA NA TRBV6-5 CASRRTRASATEQYF TGTGCCAGCAGGCGGACGCGGGCCAGCGCAACGGAGCAGTACTTC
TRBJ1-1 TRBD1 NA TRBV4-1 CASSQRRQGARTEAFF TGCGCCAGCAGCCAGCGTAGGCAGGGGGCGCGCACTGAAGCTTTCTTT
TRBJ1-1 NA NA TRBV5-4 CASSSFTARAGTEAFF TGTGCCAGCAGCTCCTTTACGGCCAGGGCGGGGACTGAAGCTTTCTTT
TRBJ1-1 NA few TRBV4-1 CASSQRGGVMNTEAFF TGCGCCAGCAGCCAAAGGGGGGGAGTGATGAACACTGAAGCTTTCTTT
TRBJ1-1 NA once TRBV5-5 CASSIDTEAFF TGTGCCAGCAGCATAGACACTGAAGCTTTCTTT
TRBJ1-5 TRBD1 NA TRBV28 CASSSPTGSNQPQHF TGTGCCAGCAGTTCCCCGACAGGGAGCAATCAGCCCCAGCATTTT
TRBJ2-1 NA NA TRBV9 CASSAKWGRTDEQFF TGTGCCAGCAGCGCCAAATGGGGGAGGACCGATGAGCAGTTCTTC
TRBJ1-2 NA NA TRBV10-1 CASSDNSPVGYTF TGCGCCAGCAGTGACAACAGCCCAGTGGGCTACACCTTC
TRBJ1-2 TRBD1 NA TRBV28 CASSSYLTGDYGYTF TGTGCCAGCAGTTCATACCTAACAGGGGACTATGGCTACACCTTC
TRBJ1-1 NA NA TRBV2 CASIQRRTEAFF TGTGCCAGCATTCAGCGTCGGACTGAAGCTTTCTTT
TRBJ1-4 NA once TRBV2 CASSDGAGAREKLFF TGTGCCAGCAGTGATGGCGCAGGGGCGCGGGAAAAACTGTTTTTT
TRBJ1-2 TRBD1 NA TRBV5-1 CASSPTGSNYGYTF TGCGCCAGCAGCCCGACAGGGAGTAACTATGGCTACACCTTC